A selection of T cell receptor beta chains follows, all from one sample in a study of blood T cell repertoires in COVID-19. Measured with immunoSEQ multiplex PCR; TCRdb has only the in-frame clones, and not every one. Among nearly 300,000 clones listed, around nine tenths were seen once. The sequenced sample consisted of PBMCs or T cells enriched from blood (not recorded which). The source of these receptors is a woman aged 45-60 years who had been exposed to COVID-19. Both conserved end residues are part of each CDR3. Fields, in order: clone size, V gene, D gene, J gene, CDR3 protein, CDR3 DNA. The D gene is left open where the match is weak. Size tells how often a clone was seen (once, few, many) or the class of an expanded clone, and some rows leave it out.

size: -
V: TRBV19
D: TRBD1
J: TRBJ2-5
CDR3: CASSVETGGFETQYF
DNA: TGTGCCAGTAGTGTGGAGACAGGGGGCTTCGAGACCCAGTACTTC

size: -
V: TRBV4-1
D: TRBD1
J: TRBJ1-2
CDR3: CASSQGGRQGFGGYTF
DNA: TGCGCCAGCAGCCAAGGAGGGAGACAGGGTTTCGGAGGCTACACCTTC

size: -
V: TRBV27
D: -
J: TRBJ2-1
CDR3: CASSLSTGFNEQFF
DNA: TGTGCCAGCAGTTTATCTACCGGGTTCAATGAGCAGTTCTTC

size: -
V: TRBV27
D: TRBD2
J: TRBJ2-7
CDR3: CASSLAGYSYEQYF
DNA: TGTGCCAGCAGCTTAGCGGGCTACTCCTACGAGCAGTACTTC

size: -
V: TRBV7-2
D: TRBD2
J: TRBJ2-1
CDR3: CASSPTGTSGSNEQFF
DNA: TGTGCCAGCAGCCCTACCGGGACTAGCGGGAGCAATGAGCAGTTCTTC

size: -
V: TRBV5-1
D: -
J: TRBJ2-1
CDR3: CASSLNFESYNEQFF
DNA: TGCGCCAGCAGCTTGAACTTCGAGTCCTACAATGAGCAGTTCTTC

size: -
V: TRBV28
D: TRBD1
J: TRBJ1-1
CDR3: CASSYPTGGNTEAFF
DNA: TGTGCCAGCAGTTACCCAACAGGGGGGAACACTGAAGCTTTCTTT

size: -
V: TRBV7-9
D: -
J: TRBJ2-3
CDR3: CASSLPPRLVTDTQYF
DNA: TGTGCCAGCAGCCTCCCTCCCAGACTAGTGACCGATACGCAGTATTTT

size: -
V: TRBV6-5
D: TRBD1
J: TRBJ2-5
CDR3: CASSPWGQGMKTQYF
DNA: TGTGCCAGCAGTCCCTGGGGACAGGGTATGAAGACCCAGTACTTC

size: -
V: TRBV28
D: TRBD1
J: TRBJ1-2
CDR3: CASNQGAIGSNYGYTF
DNA: TGTGCCAGCAATCAGGGGGCGATAGGAAGTAACTATGGCTACACCTTC

size: -
V: TRBV24-1
D: TRBD2
J: TRBJ2-2
CDR3: CATTASGGRPNTGELFF
DNA: TGTGCCACCACGGCTAGCGGGGGGCGGCCGAACACCGGGGAGCTGTTTTTT

size: -
V: TRBV3-1/TRBV3-2
D: -
J: TRBJ2-7
CDR3: CASRPGGSYEQYF
DNA: TGTGCCAGCAGACCGGGTGGATCCTACGAGCAGTACTTC

size: many
V: TRBV7-9
D: TRBD1
J: TRBJ1-5
CDR3: CASSLSEGASQPQHF
DNA: TGTGCCAGCAGCTTATCCGAGGGGGCGAGCCAGCCCCAGCATTTT

size: -
V: TRBV23-1
D: TRBD1
J: TRBJ1-5
CDR3: CASSQIVKTGPGNQPQHF
DNA: TGCGCCAGCAGTCAAATCGTAAAGACAGGGCCGGGCAATCAGCCCCAGCATTTT

size: few
V: TRBV29-1
D: TRBD1
J: TRBJ1-4
CDR3: CSVRGQGNEKLFF
DNA: TGCAGCGTTAGGGGACAGGGGAATGAAAAACTGTTTTTT

size: -
V: TRBV7-9
D: -
J: TRBJ1-4
CDR3: CASTPGGVGEKLFF
DNA: TGTGCCAGCACCCCCGGAGGGGTTGGTGAAAAACTGTTTTTT

size: -
V: TRBV7-6
D: -
J: TRBJ1-5
CDR3: CASSLNPWGEQPQHF
DNA: TGTGCCAGCAGCTTAAACCCATGGGGGGAACAGCCCCAGCATTTT